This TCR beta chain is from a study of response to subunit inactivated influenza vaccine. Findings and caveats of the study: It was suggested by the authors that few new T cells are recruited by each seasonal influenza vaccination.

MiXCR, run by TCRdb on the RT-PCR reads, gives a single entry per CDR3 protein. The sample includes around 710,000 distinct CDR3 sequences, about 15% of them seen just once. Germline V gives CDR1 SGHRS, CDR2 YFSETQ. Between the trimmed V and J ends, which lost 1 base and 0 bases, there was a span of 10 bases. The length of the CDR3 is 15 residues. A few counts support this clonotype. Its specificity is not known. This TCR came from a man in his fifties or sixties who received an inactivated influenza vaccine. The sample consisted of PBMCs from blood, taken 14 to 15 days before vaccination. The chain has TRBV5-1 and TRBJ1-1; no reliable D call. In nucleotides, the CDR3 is TGCGCCAGCAGCTTGCTTTCAGTTATGAACACTGAAGCTTTCTTT. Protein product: CASSLLSVMNTEAFF. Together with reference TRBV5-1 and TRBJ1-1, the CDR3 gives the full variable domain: KAGVTQTPRYLIKTRGQQVTLSCSPISGHRSVSWYQQTPGQGLQFLFEYFSETQRNKGNFPGRFSGRQFSNSRSEMNVSTLELGDSALYLCASSLLSVMNTEAFFGQGTRLTVV.